The clone carrying this TCR beta chain was counted ten times or more. Its antigen is as yet unknown. The source material, RNA transcripts, was used to amplify TCR beta CDR3 regions. HTBI primers drove first-round RT-PCR of the TCR CDR3. TCRdb used MiXCR to reprocess the multiplex PCR reads, holding one entry per CDR3 protein. The sample includes roughly 580,000 distinct CDR3 sequences, about 14% of them seen just once. These data originate in a study of T cells in Graves' hyperthyroidism and ophthalmopathy. General observations from the study: By a 13 V-J model, ophthalmopathy was set apart from stable hyperthyroidism.

Germline V CDR1 and CDR2: SGHNT, YYREEE (reference sequence). The CDR3 is 15 amino acids. V was clipped by 3 bases and J by 3 bases, with 12 bases between them. Exclusion of patients followed from uncontrolled infection, other autoimmune disease, pregnancy or lactation. The sequenced material came from blood. The sequence derives from a woman in her thirties with Graves' hyperthyroidism that later progressed to Graves' ophthalmopathy. The chain recombines TRBV5-4 with TRBJ2-2; possible D gene TRBD1, 6 bases. Written as DNA, the CDR3 is TGTGCCAGCAGCTGGGGCACAGGGCACACCGGGGAGCTGTTTTTT. Amino acid sequence: CASSWGTGHTGELFF. Combining the CDR3 with reference TRBV5-4 and TRBJ2-2 gives the whole variable domain ETGVTQSPTHLIKTRGQQVTLRCSSQSGHNTVSWYQQALGQGPQFIFQYYREEENGRGNFPPRFSGLQFPNYSSELNVNALELDDSALYLCASSWGTGHTGELFFGEGSRLTVL.